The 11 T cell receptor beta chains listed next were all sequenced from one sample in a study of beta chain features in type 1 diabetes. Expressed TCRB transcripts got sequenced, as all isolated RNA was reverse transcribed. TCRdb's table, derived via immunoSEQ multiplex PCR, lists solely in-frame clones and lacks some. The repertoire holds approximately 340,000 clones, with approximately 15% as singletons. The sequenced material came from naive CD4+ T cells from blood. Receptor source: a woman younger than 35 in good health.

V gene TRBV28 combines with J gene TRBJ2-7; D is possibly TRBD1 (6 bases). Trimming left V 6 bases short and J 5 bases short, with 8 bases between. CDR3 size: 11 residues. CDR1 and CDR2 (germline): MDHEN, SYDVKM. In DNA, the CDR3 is TGTGCCAGCAGGTCAGGGGACGAGCAGTACTTC. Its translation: CASRSGDEQYF.

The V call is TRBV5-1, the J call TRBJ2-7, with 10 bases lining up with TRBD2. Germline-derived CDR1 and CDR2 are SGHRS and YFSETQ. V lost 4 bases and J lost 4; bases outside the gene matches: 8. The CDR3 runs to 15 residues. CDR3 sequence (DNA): TGCGCCAGCAGCCGAGGCACTAGCGGGATGTACGAGCAGTACTTC. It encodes CASSRGTSGMYEQYF.

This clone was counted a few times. The CDR3 spells CASSQRQGTGETQYF. The CDR3 coding sequence is TGTGCCAGCAGCCAACGACAGGGTACCGGAGAGACCCAGTACTTC. The rearrangement joins TRBV14 to TRBJ2-5, with 7 positions matching TRBD1. This CDR3 contains 15 residues. Germline V lookup: CDR1 SGHDN, CDR2 FVKESK. Unmatched junction bases numbered 7, after V lost 2 bases and J lost 4 bases.

CDR3 nucleotides: TGTGCCAGCAGTTACAGGTTTACCGGGGAGCTGTTTTTT. This gives the protein CASSYRFTGELFF. J is TRBJ2-2 and V is TRBV25-1; a possible D gene is TRBD1 (5 bases). Per germline, CDR1 MGHDK and CDR2 SYGVNS. CDR3 length equals 13 residues. Between the trimmed V and J ends, which lost 5 bases and 5 bases, there was a span of 9 bases.

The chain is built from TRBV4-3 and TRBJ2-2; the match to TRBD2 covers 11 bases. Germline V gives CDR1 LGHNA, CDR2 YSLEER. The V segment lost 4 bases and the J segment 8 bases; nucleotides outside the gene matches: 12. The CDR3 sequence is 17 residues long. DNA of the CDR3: TGCGCCAGCAGCCCAGGGGGGCTAGCGGGAGGTGCGGGGGAGCTGTTTTTT. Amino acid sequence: CASSPGGLAGGAGELFF.

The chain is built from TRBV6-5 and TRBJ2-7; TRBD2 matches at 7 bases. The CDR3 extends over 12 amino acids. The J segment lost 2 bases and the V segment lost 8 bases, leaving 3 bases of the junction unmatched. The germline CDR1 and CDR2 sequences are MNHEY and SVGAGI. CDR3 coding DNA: TGTGCCAGCGGGGGGGTTACCTACGAGCAGTACTTC. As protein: CASGGVTYEQYF.

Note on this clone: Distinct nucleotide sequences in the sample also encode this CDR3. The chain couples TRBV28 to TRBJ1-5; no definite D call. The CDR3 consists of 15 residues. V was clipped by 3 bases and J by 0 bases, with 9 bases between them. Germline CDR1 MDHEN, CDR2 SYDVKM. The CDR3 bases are TGTGCCAGCAGTTTGCGCCTCAATAGCAATCAGCCCCAGCATTTT. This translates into CASSLRLNSNQPQHF.

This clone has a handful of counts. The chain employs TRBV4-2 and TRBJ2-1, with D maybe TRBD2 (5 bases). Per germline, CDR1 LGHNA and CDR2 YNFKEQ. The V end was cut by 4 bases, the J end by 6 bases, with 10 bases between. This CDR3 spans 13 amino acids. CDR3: CASSLPLANEQFF. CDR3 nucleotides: TGTGCCAGCAGCCTCCCCCTAGCCAATGAGCAGTTCTTC.

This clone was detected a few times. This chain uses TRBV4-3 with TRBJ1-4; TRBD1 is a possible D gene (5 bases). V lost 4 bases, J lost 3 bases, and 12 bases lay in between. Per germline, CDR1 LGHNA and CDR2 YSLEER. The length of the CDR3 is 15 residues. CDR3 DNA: TGCGCCAGCAGCCGTGGAGGGGTAGCTAATGAAAAACTGTTTTTT. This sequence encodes CASSRGGVANEKLFF.

CDR3 nucleotides: TGTGCCAGCAGCTTTTTCTCGGGTGTGAACACTGAAGCTTTCTTT. It translates to CASSFFSGVNTEAFF. J is TRBJ1-1 and V is TRBV7-2; D unresolved. This CDR3 has 15 amino acids. Trimming stripped 3 bases from V and 0 bases from J, with 11 bases between. The germline V gene has CDR1 SGHTA and CDR2 FQGNSA.

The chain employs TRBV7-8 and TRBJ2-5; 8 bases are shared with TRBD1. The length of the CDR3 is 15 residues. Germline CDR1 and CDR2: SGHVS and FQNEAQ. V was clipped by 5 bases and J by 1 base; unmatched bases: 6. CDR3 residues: CASSRDRGFQETQYF. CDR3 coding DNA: TGTGCCAGCAGCCGCGACAGGGGCTTCCAAGAGACCCAGTACTTC.